This T cell receptor (beta chain) was observed in a study of T-cell memory formation after mild COVID-19. Study in general: In these data, TCR clusters were largely donor specific. General observations from the study: SARS-CoV-2 specificity was not confirmed for second-wave clones peaking on day 37. Certain responding clones were present in pre-infection memory, suggesting participation of cross-reactive memory.

To note about this clonotype: The antigen remains undetermined.

After 5'RACE with constant-segment primers, TCR alpha and TCR beta cDNA libraries carrying sample barcodes and UMIs were obtained. A single record per CDR3 protein comes from TCRdb applying MiXCR to the 5' RACE reads. The sample consists of 200,000 to 250,000 distinct CDR3 sequences, roughly 9.4% of them appearing once. This CDR3 comprises 14 residues. The V end was cut by 3 bases, the J end by 4 bases, with 13 bases between. Per germline, CDR1 WNHNN and CDR2 SYGVQD (reference sequence). This TCR was recovered from a man younger than 35 who had mild COVID-19 (a few samples of this study predate the infection). Cell type and time point are not known. The sample taken for sequencing was PBMCs or a T cell subset sorted from them (not recorded which). The chain carries TRBV10-1 and TRBJ2-7, with a weak D call TRBD1 (5 bases). CDR3 residues: CASSEAGHSYEQYF. CDR3 nucleotides: TGCGCCAGCAGTGAAGCTGGACACTCTTACGAGCAGTACTTC.